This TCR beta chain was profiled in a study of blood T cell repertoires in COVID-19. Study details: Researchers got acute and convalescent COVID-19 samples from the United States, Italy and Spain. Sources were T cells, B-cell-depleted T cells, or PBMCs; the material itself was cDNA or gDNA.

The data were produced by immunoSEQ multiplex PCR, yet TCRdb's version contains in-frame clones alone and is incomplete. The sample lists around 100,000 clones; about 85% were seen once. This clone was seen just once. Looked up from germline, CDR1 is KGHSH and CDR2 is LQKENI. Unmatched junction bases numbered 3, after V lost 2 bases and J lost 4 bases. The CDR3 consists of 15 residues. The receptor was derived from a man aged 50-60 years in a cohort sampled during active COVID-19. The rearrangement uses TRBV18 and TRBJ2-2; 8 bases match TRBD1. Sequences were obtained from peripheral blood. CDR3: CASSPADRATGELFF. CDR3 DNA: TGTGCCAGCTCACCAGCGGACAGGGCCACCGGGGAGCTGTTTTTT.